The entry below gives a single T cell receptor beta chain sequence along with its context. The data stem from a study of shared clonotypes between healthy human individuals. Overall study context: The donors, two women and a few men, were aged 18 to 49.

Repertoires were generated with immunoSEQ multiplex PCR, while TCRdb's copy carries only in-frame clones and drops some. The profile shows over 950,000 clones, 70% to 80% of them singletons. The receptor was derived from a man between 18 and 35 years old in good health. Some clones in this sample may be carry-over from other donors' samples. Sequenced: memory CD4+ T cells from PBMCs. Subset noted: CD45RA-negative fraction.

The CDR3 coding sequence is TGTGCCAGCAGCTTATTAGGACTAGCGGGAGGGCGAACTGAGCAGTTCTTC. This encodes CASSLLGLAGGRTEQFF. The chain carries TRBV11-1 and TRBJ2-1, with TRBD2 identical over 15 bases. V shed 2 bases and J 9 bases; nucleotides not matched to a gene: 8. The CDR3 contains 17 residues. Looked up from germline, CDR1 is SGHAT and CDR2 is FQDESV (reference sequence).